The rows below give T cell receptor beta chains drawn from one sample of a study of cytomegalovirus exposure and HLA in healthy donors. Clones were sequenced by immunoSEQ multiplex PCR, and TCRdb holds only the in-frame ones, with some missing. The sample contains under 200,000 clones, approximately 71% of which appear only once. Sequenced material: PBMCs. The receptor set was obtained from a woman younger than 35 in good health and CMV-seropositive. CDR3s include the opening cysteine and the closing phenylalanine or tryptophan. A D gene is named only where the DNA matches it firmly. Clone size is shown for a subset of rows, as once, few, many or a class of expanded clone.

j_call	v_call	d_call	clone_size	cdr3_aa	cdr3_nt
TRBJ2-7	TRBV6-5	.	few	CASSYSRFPGAYEQYF	TGTGCCAGCAGTTACTCCAGGTTTCCAGGGGCCTACGAGCAGTACTTC
TRBJ1-5	TRBV4-1	.	.	CASSPGQGLGQPQHF	TGCGCCAGCAGCCCTGGGCAGGGTTTAGGGCAGCCCCAGCATTTT
TRBJ1-2	TRBV6-6	.	.	CASSYPKRRGSFGYTF	TGTGCCAGCAGTTACCCCAAGCGCCGGGGTAGTTTTGGGTACACCTTC
TRBJ2-7	TRBV28	.	once	CASRTGLMSSYEQYF	TGTGCCAGCAGAACGGGACTTATGAGCTCCTACGAGCAGTACTTC
TRBJ2-7	TRBV9	TRBD1	.	CASSLRGLGNEQYF	TGTGCCAGCAGCCTCAGGGGGCTAGGAAACGAGCAGTACTTC
TRBJ2-7	TRBV27	TRBD1	.	CASSPDRGPYEQYF	TGTGCCAGCAGCCCGGACAGGGGCCCCTACGAGCAGTACTTC
TRBJ2-1	TRBV2	TRBD2	.	CASSPGLAGARDEQFF	TGTGCCAGCAGCCCAGGACTAGCGGGAGCAAGGGATGAGCAGTTCTTC
TRBJ2-5	TRBV6-1	TRBD2	.	CASSGRSSGKETQYF	TGTGCCAGCAGTGGAAGGTCTAGCGGGAAAGAGACCCAGTACTTC
TRBJ1-1	TRBV19	.	.	CASSITGGGQAFF	TGTGCCAGTAGTATAACTGGGGGAGGTCAAGCTTTCTTT
TRBJ1-5	TRBV2	.	.	CASSDGVSNQPQHF	TGTGCCAGCAGTGACGGGGTAAGCAATCAGCCCCAGCATTTT
TRBJ2-1	TRBV4-3	TRBD2	.	CASSPYRTSGESSYNEQFF	TGCGCCAGCAGCCCCTATCGGACTAGCGGGGAAAGCTCCTACAATGAGCAGTTCTTC
TRBJ2-2	TRBV6-4	TRBD1	.	CASRDRGRTGELFF	TGTGCCAGCAGAGACAGGGGGCGCACCGGGGAGCTGTTTTTT
TRBJ1-3	TRBV2	.	few	CASSEFRDSGNTIYF	TGTGCCAGCAGTGAGTTCAGGGACTCTGGAAACACCATATATTTT
TRBJ2-7	TRBV7-2	TRBD2	.	CASSFGTSSEQYF	TGTGCCAGCAGCTTCGGGACTAGCTCTGAGCAGTACTTC
TRBJ2-5	TRBV29-1	.	.	CSSLGLRGEQYF	TGCAGCTCCCTGGGACTCCGCGGAGAGCAGTACTTC
TRBJ2-1	TRBV7-2	TRBD1	.	CASSSRPGQGGLGQFF	TGTGCCAGCAGCTCCCGTCCGGGACAGGGGGGTCTCGGGCAGTTCTTC
TRBJ2-7	TRBV27	TRBD1	.	CASSLRTGSRYEQYF	TGTGCCAGCAGTTTAAGGACAGGCTCCCGCTACGAGCAGTACTTC
TRBJ1-1	TRBV19	TRBD1	.	CASSWGRQGGNTEAFF	TGTGCCAGTAGTTGGGGTCGACAGGGGGGGAACACTGAAGCTTTCTTT
TRBJ1-2	TRBV19	TRBD1	once	CASSNNDRGRRSGYTF	TGTGCCAGTAGTAACAACGACAGGGGGCGAAGGAGTGGCTACACCTTC
TRBJ1-1	TRBV9	.	.	CASSVGSKGGTEAFF	TGTGCCAGCAGCGTAGGGAGTAAGGGAGGCACTGAAGCTTTCTTT
TRBJ2-7	TRBV7-8	.	.	CASSLEAGVHSYEQYF	TGTGCCAGCAGCTTAGAGGCAGGGGTGCACTCCTACGAGCAGTACTTC
TRBJ2-1	TRBV5-8	.	.	CASSFSVNEQFF	TGTGCCAGCAGCTTCAGCGTAAATGAGCAGTTCTTC
TRBJ2-1	TRBV10-1	TRBD2	.	CASSESKSVGGSSYNEQFF	TGCGCCAGCAGTGAGTCCAAGTCGGTAGGCGGGAGCTCCTACAATGAGCAGTTCTTC